These 12 T cell receptor beta chains were sequenced from one sample in a study of naive and memory T cell subsets. The beta constant-region primer was an equimolar mix of two oligonucleotides covering TRBC1 and TRBC2. Nested alpha and beta constant-region primers with the SP2 primer drove four PCR rounds on ligated cDNA. TCRdb re-analysed the UMI-ligation and nested PCR reads in MiXCR, keeping a single row per CDR3 protein. The sample includes about 120,000 distinct CDR3 sequences, roughly 36% of them seen just once. The sequencing input was central memory CD4+ T cells from blood. The receptors stem from a human donor in good health.

This chain connects TRBV29-1 to TRBJ2-1; tentatively, D is TRBD2 (6 bases). Trimming removed 4 bases from V and 8 bases from J, with 12 bases in between. Germline CDR1 SQVTM, CDR2 ANQGSEA. This CDR3 is 12 amino acids long. CDR3 amino acids: CSVAVREYEQFF. CDR3 sequence (DNA): TGCAGCGTTGCAGTCCGGGAGTATGAGCAGTTCTTC.

The chain carries TRBV18 and TRBJ2-3; maybe TRBD2 (6 bases). Germline-derived CDR1 and CDR2 are KGHSH and LQKENI. Trimming pared 6 bases from V and 0 bases from J, leaving 16 bases between. The CDR3 sequence is 16 residues long. CDR3 protein: CASSRDSRTSTDTQYF. The CDR3 bases are TGTGCCAGCTCTCGGGACTCCAGAACTAGCACAGATACGCAGTATTTT.

J is TRBJ2-7 and V is TRBV6-6, with 7 bases matching TRBD2. Germline values: CDR1 MNHNY, CDR2 SVGAGI (reference sequence). V lost 5 bases, J lost 5 bases, and 15 bases stayed unmatched. The CDR3 sequence is 16 residues long. The CDR3 spells CASSPLERGSNHEQYF. CDR3 DNA: TGTGCCAGCAGTCCCCTAGAGCGCGGGAGTAACCACGAGCAGTACTTC.

This clonotype was picked up many times. The chain recombines TRBV5-1 with TRBJ2-2; the D is unclear. The CDR3 contains 15 residues. V lost 4 bases and J 1 base, leaving 11 bases between the germline ends. Per the germline V gene, CDR1 is SGHRS and CDR2 is YFSETQ. Written as DNA, the CDR3 is TGCGCCAGCAGCCAACTGGACCTGAACACCGGGGAGCTGTTTTTT. Translated, it gives CASSQLDLNTGELFF.

The chain links TRBV20-1 to TRBJ1-3, with TRBD1 identical over 7 bases. Germline CDR1 reads DFQATT; CDR2 reads SNEGSKA (reference sequence). With V trimmed by 2 bases and J by 6 bases, 10 bases remained unmatched. This CDR3 spans 15 amino acids. The CDR3 coding sequence is TGCAGTGCTAGAAGCCGGACAGGCTCTCCAAACACCATATATTTT. Translation gives CSARSRTGSPNTIYF.

The chain couples TRBV29-1 to TRBJ2-3; 10 bases map to TRBD2. The trim removed 1 base at V and 4 bases at J, leaving 5 bases unmatched. Germline V gives CDR1 SQVTM, CDR2 ANQGSEA. The CDR3 extends over 15 amino acids. The CDR3 DNA reads as TGCAGCGTTGAAGGGGCTAGCGGGAGCCCAGATACGCAGTATTTT. This gives the protein CSVEGASGSPDTQYF.

This rearrangement joins TRBV6-2 or TRBV6-3 to TRBJ2-4; the D is unclear. This CDR3 is 13 amino acids long. The germline CDR1 and CDR2 sequences are MNHEY and SVGEGT. The germline V and J ends were trimmed by 7 bases and 6 bases, with 13 bases remaining between them. CDR3 in DNA: TGTGCCAGCACCCAACCAGGAAGAAACATTCAGTACTTC. Residues: CASTQPGRNIQYF.

V gene TRBV4-1 combines with J gene TRBJ2-2, with unresolved D. Trimming pared 0 bases from V and 4 bases from J, leaving 6 bases between. This CDR3 is built from 14 residues. CDR1 MGHRA and CDR2 YSYEKL come from the germline V gene. CDR3 DNA sequence: TGCGCCAGCAGCCAAGATAGGACCACCGGGGAGCTGTTTTTT. This codes for CASSQDRTTGELFF.

J is TRBJ1-3 and V is TRBV29-1; TRBD1 matches at 7 bases. The CDR3 runs to 13 residues. V gave up 5 bases and J gave up 2 bases; unmatched junction bases: 3. Germline CDR1 reads SQVTM; CDR2 reads ANQGSEA. This CDR3 is CSVRQGAGNTIYF. CDR3 bases: TGCAGCGTTAGACAGGGCGCTGGAAACACCATATATTTT.

This chain connects TRBV27 to TRBJ2-1; tentative D call: TRBD2 (8 bases). This CDR3 is built from 15 residues. Germline V gene data show CDR1 as MNHEY and CDR2 as SMNVEV (reference sequence). V gave up 3 bases and J gave up 5 bases, with 14 bases separating them. The CDR3 nucleotides are TGTGCCAGCAGTTTCGGGAGGGGGCGGCACAATGAGCAGTTCTTC. It encodes CASSFGRGRHNEQFF.

V is TRBV19 and J is TRBJ1-5, with 7 bases that match TRBD1. The CDR3 contains 16 residues. The V gene's germline CDR1 is LNHDA and CDR2 SQIVND (reference sequence). The junction had 11 bases not matched to a gene; V was cut back by 3 bases and J by 6 bases. The CDR3 DNA is TGTGCCAGTAGTATCGCCGCAGGGGGAGGCGGTCAGCCCCAGCATTTT. The encoded protein is CASSIAAGGGGQPQHF. Filled out from reference TRBV19 and TRBJ1-5, the complete variable domain reads DGGITQSPKYLFRKEGQNVTLSCEQNLNHDAMYWYRQDPGQGLRLIYYSQIVNDFQKGDIAEGYSVSREKKESFPLTVTSAQKNPTAFYLCASSIAAGGGGQPQHFGDGTRLSIL.

This clonotype was detected only a few times. This chain connects TRBV28 to TRBJ1-1; D call uncertain. The CDR3 runs 13 residues. The V end was cut by 5 bases, the J end by 5 bases, with 12 bases between. Germline CDR1 reads MDHEN; CDR2 reads SYDVKM. CDR3 DNA sequence: TGTGCCAGCAGTCTTGCCAGCTGGACTGAAGCTTTCTTT. Amino acids: CASSLASWTEAFF.